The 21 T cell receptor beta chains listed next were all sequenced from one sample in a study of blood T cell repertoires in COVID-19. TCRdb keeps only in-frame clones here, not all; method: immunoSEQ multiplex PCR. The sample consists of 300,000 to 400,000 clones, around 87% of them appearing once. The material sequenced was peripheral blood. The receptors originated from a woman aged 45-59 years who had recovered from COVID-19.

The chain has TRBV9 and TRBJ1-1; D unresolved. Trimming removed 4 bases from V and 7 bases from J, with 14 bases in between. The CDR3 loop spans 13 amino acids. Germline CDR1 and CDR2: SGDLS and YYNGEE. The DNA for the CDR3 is TGTGCCAGCAGCCCTAGCACGGCCGGTGAAGCTTTCTTT. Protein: CASSPSTAGEAFF. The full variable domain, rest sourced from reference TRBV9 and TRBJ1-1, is DSGVTQTPKHLITATGQRVTLRCSPRSGDLSVYWYQQSLDQGLQFLIQYYNGEERAKGNILERFSAQQFPDLHSELNLSSLELGDSALYFCASSPSTAGEAFFGQGTRLTVV.

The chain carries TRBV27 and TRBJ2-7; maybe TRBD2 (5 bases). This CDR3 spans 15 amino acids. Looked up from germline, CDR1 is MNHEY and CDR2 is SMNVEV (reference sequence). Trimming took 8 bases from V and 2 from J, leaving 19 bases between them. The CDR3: CASRAEAGRPYEQYF. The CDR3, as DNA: TGTGCCAGCCGGGCGGAGGCAGGACGACCCTACGAGCAGTACTTC.

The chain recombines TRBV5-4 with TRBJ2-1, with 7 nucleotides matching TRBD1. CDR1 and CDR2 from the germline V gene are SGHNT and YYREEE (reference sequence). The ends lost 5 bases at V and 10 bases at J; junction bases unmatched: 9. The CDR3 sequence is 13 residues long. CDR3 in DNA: TGTGCCAGCAGGGACAGGCCTCTGGGGGAGCAGTTCTTC. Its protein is CASRDRPLGEQFF.

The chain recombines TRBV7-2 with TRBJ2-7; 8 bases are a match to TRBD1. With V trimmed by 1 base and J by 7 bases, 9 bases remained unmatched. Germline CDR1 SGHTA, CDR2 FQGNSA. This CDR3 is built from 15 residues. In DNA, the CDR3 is TGTGCCAGCAGCTTAGTCGGCAGGGGGCTGAGGGAGCAGTACTTC. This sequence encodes CASSLVGRGLREQYF.

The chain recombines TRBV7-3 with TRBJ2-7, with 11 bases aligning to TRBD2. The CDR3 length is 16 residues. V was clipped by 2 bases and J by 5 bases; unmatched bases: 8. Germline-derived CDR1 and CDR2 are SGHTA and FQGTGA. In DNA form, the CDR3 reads TGTGCCAGCAGCTTAGGTCTAGCGGGAGGCCTGGACGAGCAGTACTTC. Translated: CASSLGLAGGLDEQYF.

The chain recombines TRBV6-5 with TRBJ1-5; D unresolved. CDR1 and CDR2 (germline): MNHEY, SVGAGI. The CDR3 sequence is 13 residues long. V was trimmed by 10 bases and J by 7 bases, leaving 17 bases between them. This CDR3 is CATLVGVGQPQHF. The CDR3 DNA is TGTGCCACCCTTGTTGGAGTCGGCCAGCCCCAGCATTTT.

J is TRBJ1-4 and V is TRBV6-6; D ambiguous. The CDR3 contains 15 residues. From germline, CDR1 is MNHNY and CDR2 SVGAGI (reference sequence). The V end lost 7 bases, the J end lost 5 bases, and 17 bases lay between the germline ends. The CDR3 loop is CASTTRGGRNEKLFF. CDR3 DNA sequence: TGTGCCAGCACCACCCGGGGAGGGAGAAATGAAAAACTGTTTTTT.

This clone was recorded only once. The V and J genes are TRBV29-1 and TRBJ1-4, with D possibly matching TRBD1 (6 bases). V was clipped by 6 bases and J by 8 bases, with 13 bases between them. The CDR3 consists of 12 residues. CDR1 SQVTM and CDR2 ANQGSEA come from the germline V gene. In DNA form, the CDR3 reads TGCAGCGTAGGACAGATTGAAGAAAAACTGTTTTTT. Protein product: CSVGQIEEKLFF.

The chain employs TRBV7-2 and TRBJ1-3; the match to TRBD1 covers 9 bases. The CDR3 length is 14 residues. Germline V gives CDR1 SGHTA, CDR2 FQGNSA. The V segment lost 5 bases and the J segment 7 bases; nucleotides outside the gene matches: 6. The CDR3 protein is CASSTRTGVNTIYF. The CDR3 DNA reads TGTGCCAGCAGCACCCGGACAGGGGTTAACACCATATATTTT.

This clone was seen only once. The DNA of the CDR3 is TGTGCCAGTCGAGCGACCGGCCCAGACACTGAAGCTTTCTTT. It codes for CASRATGPDTEAFF. The chain couples TRBV27 to TRBJ1-1; no clear D. The germline CDR1 and CDR2 sequences are MNHEY and SMNVEV (reference sequence). The CDR3 length is 14 residues. With 9 bases removed from V and 3 bases from J, the gap between germline ends came to 17 bases.

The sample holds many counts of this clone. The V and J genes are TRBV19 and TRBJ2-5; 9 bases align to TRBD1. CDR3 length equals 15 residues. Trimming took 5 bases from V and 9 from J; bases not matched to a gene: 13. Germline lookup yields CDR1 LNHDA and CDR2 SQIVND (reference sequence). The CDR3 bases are TGTGCCAGTAGTTCCCCGGGACAGGGACATTGGGCCCAGTACTTC. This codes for CASSSPGQGHWAQYF.

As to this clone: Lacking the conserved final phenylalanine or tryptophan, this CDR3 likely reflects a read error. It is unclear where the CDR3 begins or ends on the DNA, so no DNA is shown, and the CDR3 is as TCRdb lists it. CDR3 protein: CASDDREVE. This chain uses TRBV10-1 with TRBJ1-2; the D call TRBD1 from the table was never checked on the DNA. Germline V gives CDR1 WNHNN, CDR2 SYGVQD (reference sequence). The CDR3 comprises 9 residues, both ends counted.

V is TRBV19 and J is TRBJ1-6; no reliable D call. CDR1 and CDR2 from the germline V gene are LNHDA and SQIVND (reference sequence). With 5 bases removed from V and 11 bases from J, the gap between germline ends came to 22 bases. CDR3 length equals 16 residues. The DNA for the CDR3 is TGTGCCAGTAGTGCCCCGCCTGGGGAAAAGCGGACACCCCTCCACTTT. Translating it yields CASSAPPGEKRTPLHF.

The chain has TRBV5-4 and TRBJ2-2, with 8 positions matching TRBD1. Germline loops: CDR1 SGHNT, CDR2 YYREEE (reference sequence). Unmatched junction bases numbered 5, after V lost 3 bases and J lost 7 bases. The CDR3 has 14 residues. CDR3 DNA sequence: TGTGCCAGCAGCTCGCAGGGGGCGAACGGGGAGCTGTTTTTT. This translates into CASSSQGANGELFF.

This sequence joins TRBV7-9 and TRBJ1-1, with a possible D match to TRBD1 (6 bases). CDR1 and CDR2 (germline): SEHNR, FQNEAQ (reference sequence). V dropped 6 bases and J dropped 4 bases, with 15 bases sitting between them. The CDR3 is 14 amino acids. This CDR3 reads CASRSLQGSTEAFF. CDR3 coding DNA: TGTGCCAGCAGATCCCTACAGGGCTCCACTGAAGCTTTCTTT.

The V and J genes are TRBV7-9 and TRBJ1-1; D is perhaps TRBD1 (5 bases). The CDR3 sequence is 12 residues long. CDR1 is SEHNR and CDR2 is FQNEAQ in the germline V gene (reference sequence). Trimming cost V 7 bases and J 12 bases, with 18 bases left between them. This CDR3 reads CASNLPTGDSFF. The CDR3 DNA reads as TGTGCCAGCAATCTCCCTACAGGTGACTCTTTCTTT. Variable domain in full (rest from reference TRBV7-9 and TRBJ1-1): DTGVSQNPRHKITKRGQNVTFRCDPISEHNRLYWYRQTLGQGPEFLTYFQNEAQLEKSRLLSDRFSAERPKGSFSTLEIQRTEQGDSAMYLCASNLPTGDSFFGQGTRLTVV.

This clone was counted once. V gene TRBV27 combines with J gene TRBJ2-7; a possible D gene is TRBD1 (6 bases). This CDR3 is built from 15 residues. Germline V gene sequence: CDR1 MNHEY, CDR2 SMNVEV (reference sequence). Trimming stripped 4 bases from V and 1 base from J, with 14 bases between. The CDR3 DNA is TGTGCCAGCAGTTCTGAGTCCCAGGGGTCCTACGAGCAGTACTTC. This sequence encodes CASSSESQGSYEQYF.

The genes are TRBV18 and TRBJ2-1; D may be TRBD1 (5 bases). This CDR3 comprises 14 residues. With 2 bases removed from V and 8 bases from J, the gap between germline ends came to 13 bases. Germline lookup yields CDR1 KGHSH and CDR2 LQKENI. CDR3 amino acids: CASSPGAGADEQFF. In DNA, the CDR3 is TGTGCCAGCTCACCAGGGGCAGGCGCCGATGAGCAGTTCTTC.

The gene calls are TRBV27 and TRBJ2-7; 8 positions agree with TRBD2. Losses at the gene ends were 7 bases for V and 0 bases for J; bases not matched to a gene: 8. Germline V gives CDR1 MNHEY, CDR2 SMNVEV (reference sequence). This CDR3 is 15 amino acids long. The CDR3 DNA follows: TGTGCCAGCACACCTTCACGGGGGGGCTCCTACGAGCAGTACTTC. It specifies CASTPSRGGSYEQYF.

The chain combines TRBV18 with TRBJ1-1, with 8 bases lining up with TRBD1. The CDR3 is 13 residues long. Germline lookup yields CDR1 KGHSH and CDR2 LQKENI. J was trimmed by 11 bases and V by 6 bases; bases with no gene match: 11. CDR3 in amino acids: CASSQGQATLAFF. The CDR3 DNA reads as TGTGCCAGCTCCCAGGGACAGGCCACCCTCGCTTTCTTT.

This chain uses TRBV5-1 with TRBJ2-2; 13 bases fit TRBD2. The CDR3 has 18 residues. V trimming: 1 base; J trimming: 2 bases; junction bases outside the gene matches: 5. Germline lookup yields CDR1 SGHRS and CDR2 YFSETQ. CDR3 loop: CASSLYTSGRANTGELFF. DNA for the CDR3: TGCGCCAGCAGCTTGTACACTAGCGGGAGGGCTAACACCGGGGAGCTGTTTTTT.